The entry below describes one T cell receptor beta chain. Original handling: Estimated nucleated cell counts came from reference gene primer amplification. Assay: immunoSEQ multiplex PCR; the TCRdb copy retains only in-frame clones and omits some. V and J calls and clone size follow that table, whereas D and trimming were derived from the DNA. This sample has about 200,000 clones; roughly 86% occur once, and the top ten carry about 3%. The data derive from a study of blood T cell repertoires in COVID-19. Looking at the study overall: In each case, the material was cDNA or gDNA derived from T cells, B-cell-depleted T cells, or PBMCs.

CDR3 length: 16 residues. V lost 5 bases, J lost 0 bases, and 7 bases stayed unmatched. Germline CDR1 MDHEN, CDR2 SYDVKM. The sequencing input was peripheral blood. The chain links TRBV28 to TRBJ2-3; 8 bases agree with TRBD1. The sequence was collected from a man between 60 and 75 years old with acute or convalescent COVID-19. The CDR3 is CASSPRTGRSTDTQYF. DNA of the CDR3: TGTGCCAGCAGTCCACGGACAGGGCGTAGCACAGATACGCAGTATTTT.